What follows are 2 T cell receptor beta chains derived from one specimen sequenced in a study of identical twins. TCRdb reprocessed the 5' RACE reads with MiXCR, giving one entry per CDR3 protein. The repertoire has some 320,000 distinct CDR3 sequences, over 9% of them found once; the top ten carry just over 7%. The same sample was also used in a study of yellow fever vaccine responses in identical twins.

Sequences were obtained from CD8+ T cells sorted from blood. The receptors were gathered from a woman under 30 in good health.

This clonotype appeared a few times. V gene TRBV13 combines with J gene TRBJ2-2; no clear D gene. CDR3 size: 16 residues. The germline V gene has CDR1 PRHDT and CDR2 FYEKMQ (reference sequence). The V and J ends lost 4 bases and 4 bases respectively, with 16 bases between them. The CDR3 protein is CASSSISHGGTGELFF. The DNA for the CDR3 is TGTGCCAGCAGCTCCATATCCCATGGTGGCACCGGGGAGCTGTTTTTT.

This chain uses TRBV4-1 with TRBJ1-4; D is unclear. The V end was cut by 3 bases, the J end by 1 base, with 9 bases between. In germline, CDR1 is MGHRA, CDR2 YSYEKL. The CDR3 extends over 15 amino acids. CDR3 in DNA: TGCGCCAGCAGCCAGATGGTGAGAACTAATGAAAAACTGTTTTTT. Translation: CASSQMVRTNEKLFF.